This passage covers 18 T cell receptor beta chains from one sample sequenced in a study of cytomegalovirus exposure and HLA in healthy donors. PCR was performed using 60 Vbeta and 13 Jbeta primers. Clones were sequenced by immunoSEQ multiplex PCR, and TCRdb holds only the in-frame ones, with some missing. The sample holds about 140,000 clones; 80% are singletons and the top ten take about 2.2%. The sequenced sample was PBMCs. These receptors originate from a man between 45 and 60 years old in good health and CMV-seronegative.

The CDR3 here is CASQRDNSYEQYF. CDR3 DNA sequence: TGTGCCAGCCAACGGGACAACTCCTACGAGCAGTACTTC. This chain joins TRBV2 and TRBJ2-7; maybe TRBD1 (6 bases). This CDR3 has 13 amino acids. Germline CDR1 and CDR2: SNHLY and FYNNEI. V lost 8 bases to trimming and J lost 0 bases, with 11 bases between them.

V usage is TRBV5-1 and J usage is TRBJ1-3; no reliable D call. The CDR3 has 14 residues. V lost 4 bases and J 9 bases, leaving 17 bases between the germline ends. Germline CDR1 SGHRS, CDR2 YFSETQ. The CDR3 nucleotides read TGCGCCAGCAGCACCCGGACGGCGGGGAGCACCATATATTTT. Protein sequence: CASSTRTAGSTIYF.

V is TRBV5-1 and J is TRBJ2-7; TRBD2 is a possible D gene (6 bases). This CDR3 has 14 amino acids. CDR1 SGHRS and CDR2 YFSETQ come from the germline V gene. The V gene lost 4 bases and the J gene lost 7 bases, with 18 bases spanning the gap. The CDR3 region is CASSPGLLGREQYF. The CDR3 coding sequence is TGCGCCAGCAGCCCGGGACTTCTGGGGAGAGAGCAGTACTTC.

The gene calls are TRBV1 and TRBJ2-5; the table names TRBD2, a call not compared with the DNA. TRBV1 is a pseudogene locus. This CDR3 has 19 amino acids. The CDR3 protein is CTSSQDAGSPTGLQETQYF. The DNA for the CDR3 is TGCACCAGCAGCCAAGATGCGGGTTCGCCAACCGGACTCCAAGAGACCCAGTACTTC.

Here the CDR3 reads CASSGARLSYEQYF. The CDR3 nucleotides are TGTGCCAGCAGTGGGGCCCGTTTGAGCTACGAGCAGTACTTC. This chain uses TRBV2 with TRBJ2-7; D gene uncertain. The CDR3 sequence is 14 residues long. The V end was cut by 4 bases, the J end by 3 bases, with 13 bases between. Germline CDR1 SNHLY, CDR2 FYNNEI.

This clone was counted between two and nine times. The chain combines TRBV27 with TRBJ2-2; possible D gene TRBD2, 5 bases. The ends were cut back, 5 bases at V and 4 bases at J, with 11 bases in the middle. The CDR3 contains 14 residues. Germline CDR1 is MNHEY and CDR2 is SMNVEV (reference sequence). CDR3 loop: CASSLRVSTGELFF. CDR3 in DNA: TGTGCCAGCAGTCTGCGGGTCAGCACCGGGGAGCTGTTTTTT.

This chain links TRBV6-5 with TRBJ2-7; TRBD2 is a possible D gene (6 bases). Trimming shortened V by 1 base and J by 4 bases, and 11 bases separated the two germline ends. This CDR3 is 14 amino acids long. From germline, CDR1 is MNHEY and CDR2 SVGAGI. The CDR3 nucleotides read TGTGCCAGCAGTTACTATCCCGGGACTTACGAGCAGTACTTC. Protein product: CASSYYPGTYEQYF.

This clone was picked up one time. This chain joins TRBV27 and TRBJ1-1, with D unresolved. The CDR3 totals 14 residues. The germline gives CDR1 MNHEY, CDR2 SMNVEV (reference sequence). Trimming removed 0 bases at V and 4 bases at J, with 9 bases between. CDR3 residues: CASSLSTGSTEAFF. In nucleotides, the CDR3 is TGTGCCAGCAGTTTATCGACCGGGAGCACTGAAGCTTTCTTT.

V and J are TRBV27 and TRBJ2-7, with D possibly matching TRBD2 (5 bases). Germline assignment: CDR1 MNHEY and CDR2 SMNVEV (reference sequence). The CDR3 extends over 14 amino acids. The germline V and J ends were trimmed by 4 bases and 2 bases, with 12 bases remaining between them. CDR3 in DNA: TGTGCCAGCAGTTCTACTAGATCCGCCTACGAGCAGTACTTC. Encoded protein: CASSSTRSAYEQYF.

The rearrangement joins TRBV2 to TRBJ2-3; D perhaps matches TRBD2 (5 bases). Trimming stripped 1 base from V and 5 bases from J, with 13 bases between. This CDR3 is 15 amino acids long. Per germline, CDR1 SNHLY and CDR2 FYNNEI. CDR3 DNA: TGTGCCAGCAGTGAAGGGCTGACCGAGGGAGATACGCAGTATTTT. Protein product: CASSEGLTEGDTQYF.

The DNA for the CDR3 is TGTGCCAGTACCTTGCGGGATGAGCAGTTCTTC. This sequence encodes CASTLRDEQFF. This chain uses TRBV19 with TRBJ2-1; weak D call: TRBD2 (5 bases). Germline values: CDR1 LNHDA, CDR2 SQIVND (reference sequence). V was shortened by 7 bases and J by 8 bases, with 9 bases between the two germline ends. This CDR3 spans 11 amino acids.

Only a few counts were recorded for this clone. The rearrangement joins TRBV27 to TRBJ1-6; 9 bases match TRBD1. The germline gives CDR1 MNHEY, CDR2 SMNVEV (reference sequence). The CDR3 has 13 amino acids. V trimming: 4 bases; J trimming: 9 bases; junction bases outside the gene matches: 1. The CDR3 nucleotides read TGTGCCAGCAGTTGGGACAGGGTTTCACCCCTCCACTTT. Its translation is CASSWDRVSPLHF.

This chain uses TRBV25-1 with TRBJ2-2, with 12 bases lining up with TRBD1. Germline lookup yields CDR1 MGHDK and CDR2 SYGVNS. J was trimmed by 7 bases and V by 5 bases; bases with no gene match: 5. The CDR3 extends over 15 amino acids. CDR3 residues: CASSRDRGLFGELFF. CDR3 DNA: TGTGCCAGCAGTCGGGACAGGGGGCTCTTCGGGGAGCTGTTTTTT. Based on the CDR3 plus reference TRBV25-1 and TRBJ2-2, the full variable domain is EADIYQTPRYLVIGTGKKITLECSQTMGHDKMYWYQQDPGMELHLIHYSYGVNSTEKGDLSSESTVSRIRTEHFPLTLESARPSHTSQYLCASSRDRGLFGELFFGEGSRLTVL.

V usage is TRBV19 and J usage is TRBJ1-2, with 9 bases that match TRBD1. Trimming removed 6 bases from V and 5 bases from J; junction bases left unmatched: 7. The germline CDR1 and CDR2 sequences are LNHDA and SQIVND (reference sequence). The CDR3 covers 14 residues. CDR3 region: CASSNRDRVYGYTF. In DNA, the CDR3 is TGTGCCAGTAGCAACCGGGACAGGGTGTATGGCTACACCTTC.

This CDR3 is CASSLSSGTYNEQFF. The CDR3 region has the DNA TGTGCCAGCAGCTTATCTAGCGGAACGTACAATGAGCAGTTCTTC. The V gene is TRBV7-3, the J gene TRBJ2-1; the match to TRBD2 covers 7 bases. CDR3 size: 15 residues. J gave up 4 bases and V 2 bases, and 5 bases lay outside the gene matches. In germline, CDR1 is SGHTA, CDR2 FQGTGA.

Written as DNA, the CDR3 is TGTGCCAGCAGCCAAGATGGGAGCTCTGGAAACACCATATATTTT. Encoded protein: CASSQDGSSGNTIYF. The chain carries TRBV4-2 and TRBJ1-3; D is uncertain. Trimming shortened V by 0 bases and J by 0 bases, and 6 bases separated the two germline ends. This CDR3 region has 15 residues. The germline V gene has CDR1 LGHNA and CDR2 YNFKEQ.

J is TRBJ2-1 and V is TRBV5-1; 8 positions match TRBD2. This CDR3 spans 17 amino acids. V shed 5 bases and J 5 bases; nucleotides not matched to a gene: 15. From germline, CDR1 is SGHRS and CDR2 YFSETQ. The CDR3 reads CASRRGAGVRLDNEQFF. As DNA, the CDR3 is TGCGCCAGCAGGAGGGGAGCGGGAGTGAGATTAGACAATGAGCAGTTCTTC.

The chain employs TRBV2 and TRBJ2-5; no definite D call. Germline V gene lookup returns CDR1 SNHLY and CDR2 FYNNEI. The germline V and J ends were trimmed by 7 bases and 7 bases, with 13 bases remaining between them. This CDR3 has 12 amino acids. The CDR3 nucleotides are TGTGCCAGCACTTCCGGCACGGGGACCCAGTACTTC. It is translated as CASTSGTGTQYF.